One and the same sample provided the 21 T cell receptor beta chains below, sequenced in a study of shared clonotypes between healthy human individuals. The protocol was immunoSEQ multiplex PCR, while the TCRdb copy is restricted to in-frame clones and leaves out a portion. The sample holds some 630,000 clones; 96% are singletons and the top ten take roughly 0.1%. Naive CD8 cells comprised CD45RO-negative, CCR7-positively selected cells, excluding terminally differentiated effector memory CD45RA+ cells. Sequenced sample: naive CD8+ T cells sorted from blood. Receptors were obtained from a woman aged 25-40 years in good health.

This chain connects TRBV15 to TRBJ2-7, with 8 bases identical to TRBD2. CDR1 is LNHNV, CDR2 YYDKDF, per germline (reference sequence). CDR3 length: 16 residues. V shed 0 bases and J 4 bases; nucleotides not matched to a gene: 8. CDR3 region: CATSRDYSGTYYEQYF. Here the CDR3 DNA reads TGTGCCACCAGCAGAGATTATAGCGGGACCTATTACGAGCAGTACTTC.

This chain links TRBV25-1 with TRBJ2-2; D is possibly TRBD1 or TRBD2 (5 bases each). The CDR3 extends over 17 amino acids. Germline V gives CDR1 MGHDK, CDR2 SYGVNS. The germline V and J ends were trimmed by 3 bases and 4 bases, with 18 bases remaining between them. This CDR3 reads CASSDRFRESGTGELFF. The CDR3 DNA is TGTGCCAGCAGTGATAGGTTCAGGGAGAGTGGCACCGGGGAGCTGTTTTTT.

V is TRBV5-1 and J is TRBJ2-1, with TRBD2 identical over 11 bases. Trimming cost V 0 bases and J 2 bases; bases outside gene matches: 4. The CDR3 is made up of 17 amino acids. Germline CDR1 is SGHRS and CDR2 is YFSETQ. The CDR3 protein is CASSLGLAGGAYNEQFF. CDR3 DNA: TGCGCCAGCAGCTTGGGCCTAGCGGGAGGAGCCTACAATGAGCAGTTCTTC. Supplemented by reference TRBV5-1 and TRBJ2-1, the full variable domain reads KAGVTQTPRYLIKTRGQQVTLSCSPISGHRSVSWYQQTPGQGLQFLFEYFSETQRNKGNFPGRFSGRQFSNSRSEMNVSTLELGDSALYLCASSLGLAGGAYNEQFFGPGTRLTVL.

V gene TRBV21-1 combines with J gene TRBJ2-7; the table calls TRBD2, which could not be checked here. TRBV21-1 is a documented pseudogene. The CDR3 is 14 residues long. CDR3 in amino acids: CASSEHLGLCEQYF. CDR3 sequence (DNA): TGTGCCAGCAGCGAACATCTAGGTTTATGCGAGCAGTACTTC.

The chain links TRBV28 to TRBJ2-3; D is uncertain. From germline, CDR1 is MDHEN and CDR2 SYDVKM. The V end was cut by 4 bases, the J end by 7 bases, with 24 bases between. The CDR3 runs 17 residues. DNA for the CDR3: TGTGCCAGCAGTTCTCAGCTAATGGCGGCGAGAGGAAATACGCAGTATTTT. Amino acid sequence: CASSSQLMAARGNTQYF.

This rearrangement joins TRBV5-8 to TRBJ1-2; D remains unclear. Trimming took off 5 bases at V and 7 bases at J, with 9 bases between the two ends. Germline CDR1 reads SGHTS; CDR2 reads YDEGEE. The CDR3 contains 11 residues. CDR3 DNA: TGTGCCAGCAGGGTGATGTTTGGCTACACCTTC. Its protein is CASRVMFGYTF.

The J gene is TRBJ2-6, the V gene TRBV5-1; D may be TRBD2 (5 bases). With 5 bases removed from V and 0 bases from J, the gap between germline ends came to 15 bases. CDR3 length: 17 amino acids. CDR1 is SGHRS, CDR2 YFSETQ, per germline. The CDR3 spells CASRGGPIFSGANVLTF. CDR3 nucleotide sequence: TGCGCCAGCAGGGGCGGGCCAATTTTCTCTGGGGCCAACGTCCTGACTTTC. The full variable domain, in which reference TRBV5-1 and TRBJ2-6 provide the parts outside the CDR3, is KAGVTQTPRYLIKTRGQQVTLSCSPISGHRSVSWYQQTPGQGLQFLFEYFSETQRNKGNFPGRFSGRQFSNSRSEMNVSTLELGDSALYLCASRGGPIFSGANVLTFGAGSRLTVL.

The chain is built from TRBV7-9 and TRBJ1-1; 7 positions agree with TRBD1. Germline values: CDR1 SEHNR, CDR2 FQNEAQ (reference sequence). The CDR3 has 17 residues. V shed 5 bases and J 3 bases; nucleotides not matched to a gene: 15. CDR3 sequence (DNA): TGTGCCAGCAGCCCACCGACAGGGACGTTTGAGGACACTGAAGCTTTCTTT. Protein: CASSPPTGTFEDTEAFF.

This chain joins TRBV28 and TRBJ1-1; TRBD1 matches 7 bases. CDR1 is MDHEN and CDR2 is SYDVKM in the germline V gene. Unmatched junction bases numbered 4, after V lost 3 bases and J lost 3 bases. This CDR3 region has 14 residues. CDR3 in amino acids: CASSFRRGHTEAFF. The CDR3 nucleotides are TGTGCCAGCAGTTTCCGGAGGGGGCACACTGAAGCTTTCTTT. The entire variable domain, with the rest obtained from reference TRBV28 and TRBJ1-1, is as follows: DVKVTQSSRYLVKRTGEKVFLECVQDMDHENMFWYRQDPGLGLRLIYFSYDVKMKEKGDIPEGYSVSREKKERFSLILESASTNQTSMYLCASSFRRGHTEAFFGQGTRLTVV.

V usage is TRBV6-5 and J usage is TRBJ1-2; D not certain. Trimming left V 0 bases short and J 8 bases short, with 10 bases between. Germline assignment: CDR1 MNHEY and CDR2 SVGAGI. CDR3 length equals 13 residues. The CDR3 DNA sequence: TGTGCCAGCAGTTACTCCAGAAACGGGGGCTACACCTTC. This translates into CASSYSRNGGYTF.

V is TRBV19 and J is TRBJ1-5, with D perhaps matching TRBD1 (6 bases). This CDR3 is built from 14 residues. From germline, CDR1 is LNHDA and CDR2 SQIVND (reference sequence). Trimming shortened V by 9 bases and J by 7 bases, and 19 bases separated the two germline ends. The CDR3 loop reads CASSYRQDFQPQHF. The CDR3 region has the DNA TGTGCCAGCAGCTATCGACAGGATTTCCAGCCCCAGCATTTT.

V is TRBV27 and J is TRBJ2-3; D perhaps matches TRBD2 (6 bases). Trimming shortened V by 4 bases and J by 2 bases, and 10 bases separated the two germline ends. CDR1 MNHEY and CDR2 SMNVEV come from the germline V gene (reference sequence). The CDR3 extends over 14 amino acids. The CDR3 protein is CASSSGLNTDTQYF. The CDR3 nucleotides are TGTGCCAGCAGTTCGGGACTTAACACAGATACGCAGTATTTT.

This clone appeared a single time. The gene calls are TRBV28 and TRBJ2-5; D is uncertain. The DNA matches TRBJ2-7 better at its end, which makes the J call doubtful. Germline-derived CDR1 and CDR2 are MDHEN and SYDVKM. The CDR3 loop spans 15 amino acids. CDR3 DNA sequence: TGTGCCAGCAGTTTATCGGCTAGTGGGTCCTACGAGCAGTACTTC. Translation gives CASSLSASGSYEQYF.

The sample holds a few counts of this clone. Different DNA sequences within this sample yield the same CDR3. The chain has TRBV11-2 and TRBJ2-7; TRBD1 might be the D (6 bases). The V and J ends lost 1 base and 6 bases respectively, with 7 bases between them. CDR1 is SGHAT and CDR2 is FQNNGV in the germline V gene. The CDR3 spans 12 residues. The CDR3 coding sequence is TGTGCCAGCAGCTTAGGAGGGGGCGAGCAGTACTTC. It is translated as CASSLGGGEQYF. Drawing the rest from reference TRBV11-2 and TRBJ2-7, the complete variable domain is EAGVAQSPRYKIIEKRQSVAFWCNPISGHATLYWYQQILGQGPKLLIQFQNNGVVDDSQLPKDRFSAERLKGVDSTLKIQPAKLEDSAVYLCASSLGGGEQYFGPGTRLTVT.

The chain links TRBV7-6 to TRBJ2-5; 10 positions match TRBD2. Unmatched junction bases numbered 10, after V lost 1 base and J lost 2 bases. CDR1 is SGHVS and CDR2 is FNYEAQ in the germline V gene. The CDR3 length is 18 residues. Here the CDR3 reads CASSLGTWSSGGQETQYF. In DNA, the CDR3 is TGTGCCAGCAGCTTAGGCACGTGGTCTAGCGGGGGACAAGAGACCCAGTACTTC.

This clone turned up a few times. This sequence joins TRBV9 and TRBJ1-1, with D possibly being TRBD1 (5 bases). V was trimmed by 7 bases and J by 5 bases, leaving 18 bases between them. The CDR3 is 14 residues long. From germline, CDR1 is SGDLS and CDR2 YYNGEE. The CDR3 DNA sequence: TGTGCCAGCCAGGAAGGGGCAATGGGGACTGAAGCTTTCTTT. The encoded protein is CASQEGAMGTEAFF. The full variable domain, in which reference TRBV9 and TRBJ1-1 provide the parts outside the CDR3, is DSGVTQTPKHLITATGQRVTLRCSPRSGDLSVYWYQQSLDQGLQFLIQYYNGEERAKGNILERFSAQQFPDLHSELNLSSLELGDSALYFCASQEGAMGTEAFFGQGTRLTVV.

With regard to this clone: The same CDR3 also results from other DNA sequences found in this sample. This sequence joins TRBV7-9 and TRBJ1-1; D not resolved. V was pared by 5 bases and J by 1 base, with 5 bases between. Germline V gives CDR1 SEHNR, CDR2 FQNEAQ (reference sequence). This CDR3 is built from 12 residues. The CDR3 sequence is CASSAGNTEAFF. The CDR3 nucleotides read TGTGCCAGCAGCGCAGGGAACACTGAAGCTTTCTTT. The variable domain in full, completed from reference TRBV7-9 and TRBJ1-1, reads DTGVSQNPRHKITKRGQNVTFRCDPISEHNRLYWYRQTLGQGPEFLTYFQNEAQLEKSRLLSDRFSAERPKGSFSTLEIQRTEQGDSAMYLCASSAGNTEAFFGQGTRLTVV.

The rearrangement uses TRBV14 and TRBJ2-1, with no clear D. The CDR3 has 14 residues. Trimming took 6 bases from V and 0 from J, leaving 9 bases between them. Germline CDR1 reads SGHDN; CDR2 reads FVKESK. The CDR3 protein is CASSQLGSYNEQFF. The CDR3 DNA reads as TGTGCCAGCAGTCAGCTCGGCTCCTACAATGAGCAGTTCTTC.

CDR3 coding DNA: TGTGCCAGCAGCGCACCGACTTTGGGTTCCTATGGCTACACCTTC. Translation: CASSAPTLGSYGYTF. The genes are TRBV5-6 and TRBJ1-2; D not certain. Trimming took 4 bases from V and 4 from J, leaving 17 bases between them. Per germline, CDR1 SGHDT and CDR2 YYEEEE. The CDR3 length is 15 residues. The full variable domain, its missing parts supplied by reference TRBV5-6 and TRBJ1-2, is DAGVTQSPTHLIKTRGQQVTLRCSPKSGHDTVSWYQQALGQGPQFIFQYYEEEERQRGNFPDRFSGHQFPNYSSELNVNALLLGDSALYLCASSAPTLGSYGYTFGSGTRLTVV.

Of note for this clone: Other DNA sequences within the sample encode an identical CDR3. The chain is built from TRBV29-1 and TRBJ1-1, with D possibly being TRBD1 (5 bases). The CDR3 runs to 11 residues. The ends were cut back, 3 bases at V and 3 bases at J, with 5 bases in the middle. The germline V gene encodes CDR1 SQVTM and CDR2 ANQGSEA. CDR3 in DNA: TGCAGCGTTGACAGGGACACTGAAGCTTTCTTT. Translated: CSVDRDTEAFF.

The chain uses TRBV13 and TRBJ2-4; 7 bases agree with TRBD2. Germline-derived CDR1 and CDR2 are PRHDT and FYEKMQ (reference sequence). This CDR3 is built from 14 residues. The trim removed 4 bases at V and 6 bases at J, leaving 6 bases unmatched. CDR3 protein: CASSSGLVRNIQYF. CDR3 nucleotides: TGTGCCAGCAGCTCAGGACTAGTAAGAAACATTCAGTACTTC.